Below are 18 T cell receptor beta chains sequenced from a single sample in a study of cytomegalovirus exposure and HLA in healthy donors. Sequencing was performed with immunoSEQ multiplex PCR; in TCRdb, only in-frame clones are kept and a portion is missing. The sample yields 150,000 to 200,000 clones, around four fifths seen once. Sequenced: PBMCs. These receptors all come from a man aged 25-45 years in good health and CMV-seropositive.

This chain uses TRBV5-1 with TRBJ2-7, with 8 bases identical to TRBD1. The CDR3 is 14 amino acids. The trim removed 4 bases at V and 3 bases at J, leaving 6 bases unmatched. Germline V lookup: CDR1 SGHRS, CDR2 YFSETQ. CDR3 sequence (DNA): TGCGCCAGCAGCCCAGGACAGGGACTCTACGAGCAGTACTTC. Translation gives CASSPGQGLYEQYF.

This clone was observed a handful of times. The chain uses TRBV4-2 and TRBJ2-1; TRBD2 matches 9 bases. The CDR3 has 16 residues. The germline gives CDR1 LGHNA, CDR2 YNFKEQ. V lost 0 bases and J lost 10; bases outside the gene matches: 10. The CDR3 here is CASSQDKGGGAREQFF. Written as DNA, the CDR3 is TGTGCCAGCAGCCAAGACAAGGGCGGGGGGGCCCGAGAGCAGTTCTTC.

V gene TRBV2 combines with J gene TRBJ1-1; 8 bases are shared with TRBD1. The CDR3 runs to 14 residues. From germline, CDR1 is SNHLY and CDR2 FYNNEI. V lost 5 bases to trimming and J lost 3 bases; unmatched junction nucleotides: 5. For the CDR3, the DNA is TGTGCCAGCAGTTACAGGGGGTCTGACACTGAAGCTTTCTTT. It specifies CASSYRGSDTEAFF.

This chain's CDR3 is CASSQQGLNTF. DNA of the CDR3: TGTGCCAGCAGTCAACAGGGTTTGAACACCTTC. The rearrangement uses TRBV6-5 and TRBJ1-2, with a possible D match to TRBD1 (6 bases). CDR1 is MNHEY and CDR2 is SVGAGI in the germline V gene. The V gene lost 5 bases and the J gene lost 12 bases, with 13 bases spanning the gap. This CDR3 spans 11 amino acids.

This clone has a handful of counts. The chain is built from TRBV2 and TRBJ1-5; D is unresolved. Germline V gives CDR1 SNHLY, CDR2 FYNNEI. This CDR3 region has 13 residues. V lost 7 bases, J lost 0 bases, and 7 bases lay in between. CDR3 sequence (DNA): TGTGCCAGCAAGGAGGATAGCAATCAGCCCCAGCATTTT. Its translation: CASKEDSNQPQHF.

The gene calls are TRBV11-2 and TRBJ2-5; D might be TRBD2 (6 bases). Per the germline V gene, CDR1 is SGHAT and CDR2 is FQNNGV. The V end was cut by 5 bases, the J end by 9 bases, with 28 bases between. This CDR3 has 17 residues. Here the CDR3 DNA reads TGTGCCAGCAGCCTACCACCATCAGGACCGAGGGGCGGGGCCCAGTACTTC. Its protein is CASSLPPSGPRGGAQYF.

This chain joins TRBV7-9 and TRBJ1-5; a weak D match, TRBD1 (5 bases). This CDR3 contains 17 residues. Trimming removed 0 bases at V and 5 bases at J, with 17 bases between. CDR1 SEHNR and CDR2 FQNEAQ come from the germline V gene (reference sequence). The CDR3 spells CASSLAGGPDVYQPQHF. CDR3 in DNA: TGTGCCAGCAGCTTAGCGGGGGGACCGGATGTATATCAGCCCCAGCATTTT. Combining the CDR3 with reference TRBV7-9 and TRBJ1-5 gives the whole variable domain DTGVSQNPRHKITKRGQNVTFRCDPISEHNRLYWYRQTLGQGPEFLTYFQNEAQLEKSRLLSDRFSAERPKGSFSTLEIQRTEQGDSAMYLCASSLAGGPDVYQPQHFGDGTRLSIL.

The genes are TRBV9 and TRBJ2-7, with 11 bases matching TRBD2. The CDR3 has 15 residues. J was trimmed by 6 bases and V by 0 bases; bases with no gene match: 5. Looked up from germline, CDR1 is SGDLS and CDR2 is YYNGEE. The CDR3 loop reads CASSVVASGGSEQYF. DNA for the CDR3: TGTGCCAGCAGCGTAGTGGCTAGCGGGGGGAGCGAGCAGTACTTC.

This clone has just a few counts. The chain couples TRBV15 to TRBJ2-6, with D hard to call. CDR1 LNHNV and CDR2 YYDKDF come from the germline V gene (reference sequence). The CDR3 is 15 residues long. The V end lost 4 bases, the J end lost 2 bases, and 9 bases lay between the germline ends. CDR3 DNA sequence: TGTGCCACCAGCATCACAGAGCCTGGGGCCAACGTCCTGACTTTC. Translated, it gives CATSITEPGANVLTF.

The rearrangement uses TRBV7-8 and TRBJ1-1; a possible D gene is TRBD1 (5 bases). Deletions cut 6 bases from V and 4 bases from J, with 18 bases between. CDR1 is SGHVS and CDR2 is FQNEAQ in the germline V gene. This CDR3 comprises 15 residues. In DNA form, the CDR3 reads TGTGCCAGCAGGCCCCAAGGGGTCGTTGGCACTGAAGCTTTCTTT. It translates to CASRPQGVVGTEAFF.

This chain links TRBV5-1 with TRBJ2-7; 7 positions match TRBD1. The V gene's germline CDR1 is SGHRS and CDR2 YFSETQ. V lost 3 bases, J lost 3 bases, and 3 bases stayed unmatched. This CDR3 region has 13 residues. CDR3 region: CASSWGQYYEQYF. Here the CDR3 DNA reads TGCGCCAGCAGCTGGGGACAGTACTACGAGCAGTACTTC.

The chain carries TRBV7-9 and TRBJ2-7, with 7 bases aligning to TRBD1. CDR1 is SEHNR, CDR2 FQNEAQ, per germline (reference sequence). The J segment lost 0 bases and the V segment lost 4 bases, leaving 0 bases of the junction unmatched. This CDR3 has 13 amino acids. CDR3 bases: TGTGCCAGCAGCTGGGACAGCTCCTACGAGCAGTACTTC. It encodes CASSWDSSYEQYF. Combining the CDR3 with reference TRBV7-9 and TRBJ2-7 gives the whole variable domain DTGVSQNPRHKITKRGQNVTFRCDPISEHNRLYWYRQTLGQGPEFLTYFQNEAQLEKSRLLSDRFSAERPKGSFSTLEIQRTEQGDSAMYLCASSWDSSYEQYFGPGTRLTVT.

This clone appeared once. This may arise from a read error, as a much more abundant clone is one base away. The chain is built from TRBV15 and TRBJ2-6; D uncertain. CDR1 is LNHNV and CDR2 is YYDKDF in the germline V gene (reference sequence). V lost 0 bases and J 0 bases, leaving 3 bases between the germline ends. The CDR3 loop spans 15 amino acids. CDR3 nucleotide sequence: TGTGCCACCAGCAGAGACAACTCTGGGGCCAACGTCCTGACTTTC. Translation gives CATSRDNSGANVLTF.

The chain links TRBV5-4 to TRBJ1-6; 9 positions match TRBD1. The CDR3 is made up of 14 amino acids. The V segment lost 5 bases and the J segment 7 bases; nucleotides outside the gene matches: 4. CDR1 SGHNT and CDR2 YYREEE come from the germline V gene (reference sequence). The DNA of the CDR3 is TGTGCCAGCAGTCTGGACAGGGGCAATTCACCCCTCCACTTT. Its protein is CASSLDRGNSPLHF.

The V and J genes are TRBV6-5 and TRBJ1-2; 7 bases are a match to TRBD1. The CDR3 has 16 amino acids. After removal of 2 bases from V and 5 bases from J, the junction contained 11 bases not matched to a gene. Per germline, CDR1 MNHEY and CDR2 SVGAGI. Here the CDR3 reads CASSYDTSGQQYGYTF. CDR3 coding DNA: TGTGCCAGCAGTTACGATACTTCGGGACAGCAATATGGCTACACCTTC.

CDR3 DNA sequence: TGTGCCAGCAGTCCGACGGGGGGACTTCAAGAGACCCAGTACTTC. It yields the protein CASSPTGGLQETQYF. V is TRBV6-5 and J is TRBJ2-5, with 7 bases matching TRBD2. Germline V gene lookup returns CDR1 MNHEY and CDR2 SVGAGI. The CDR3 is 15 residues long. The ends lost 5 bases at V and 2 bases at J; junction bases unmatched: 8.

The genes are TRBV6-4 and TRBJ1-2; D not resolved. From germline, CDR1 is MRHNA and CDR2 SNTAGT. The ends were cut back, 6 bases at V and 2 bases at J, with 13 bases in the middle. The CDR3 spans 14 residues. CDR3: CASSPYVRNYGYTF. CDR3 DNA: TGTGCCAGCAGCCCTTATGTGAGAAACTATGGCTACACCTTC.

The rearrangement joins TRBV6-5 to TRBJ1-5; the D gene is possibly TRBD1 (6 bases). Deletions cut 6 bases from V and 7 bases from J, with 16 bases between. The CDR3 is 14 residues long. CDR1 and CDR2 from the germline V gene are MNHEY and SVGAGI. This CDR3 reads CASRSQGSGQPQHF. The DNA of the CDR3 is TGTGCCAGCAGAAGTCAGGGGTCGGGGCAGCCCCAGCATTTT.